This T cell receptor beta chain derives from a study of cytomegalovirus exposure and HLA in healthy donors (dated by TCRdb to about 2017). With respect to the entire study: The 666 repertoires of the first cohort and the roughly 120 validation repertoires were produced on the same platform, according to a later analysis. The study aimed to test whether signatures of past pathogen exposure could be identified by cataloging public T cell receptors. Along with the approximately 700-subject first cohort, a separate validation cohort of around 120 different subjects was used. To predict cytomegalovirus infection status, the study combined high-throughput TCR immunosequencing, statistical association of individual TCRs with disease status, and machine learning. Study-wide findings and limitations: The classifier was reported to diagnose cytomegalovirus status with high specificity and sensitivity in both the original and validation cohorts. Most TCR sequences were seen in very few donors, while some public TCRs were found in many individuals. The study gave a list of some 150 TCR beta chains associated with cytomegalovirus. The authors suggested that the approach could potentially be extended to other disease states and immunological phenotypes. A later analysis found that TCRs clustered in the first cohort also tended to co-occur in the 95 to 150 validation repertoires, with approximately 94% of cluster scores above 0. In vitro tests confirmed that three of the cytomegalovirus-associated TCR beta chains recognize cytomegalovirus antigens. The validation cohort had no HLA typing available for a later analysis, so co-occurrence within that cohort was assessed over all 120 or so repertoires.

CDR1 SGHVS and CDR2 FQNEAQ are derived from the germline V gene. V loses 1 base of germline sequence and J loses 7 bases, and the interval between the two ends is 7 bases. CDR3 length: 12 amino acids, cysteine to phenylalanine. CDR3 DNA only is kept here, 36 bases in frame from base 1. The donors belonged to the validation cohort of around 130 subjects, which was separate from the approximately 610-subject first cohort. This clone was seen only a few times. What this receptor recognizes is not known. No clone much larger than this one lies a single base away; base qualities are absent. The library was obtained by the immunoSEQ multiplex PCR assay. Per the source publication's procedure: A statistical classification framework was developed to diagnose cytomegalovirus status using the catalog of TCR beta chain sequences. TCRdb carries this immuneACCESS record with in-frame sequences only. Its versions omit some clonotypes, under half of them owing to an unresolved V gene in the studies checked, with the rest unexplained. V and J calls and clone size are as listed in that table; D and trimming were resolved from the DNA. The sample contains some 110,000 clones, around 88% of them found a single time. 4.9% of the sample lies in the top ten.

Sequences were obtained from PBMCs. Recombination linked TRBV7-8 to TRBJ1-2; the D gene lacks a confident call. The receptor comes from a man younger than 30 in good health and CMV-seronegative. CDR3 protein: CASSLGVFGYTF. The DNA sequence is as follows: TGTGCCAGCAGCTTAGGCGTCTTTGGCTACACCTTC.